The entry that follows covers one T cell receptor beta chain sequence. Using immunoSEQ multiplex PCR, the repertoire was profiled, and TCRdb retains in-frame clones only, with some absent. The table includes around 140,000 clones, approximately 93% detected once. The data are from a study of control samples from healthy donors and cancer patients. The V gene end was trimmed by 6 bases and the J gene end by 4 bases; junction bases not matched to a gene: 3. The CDR3 is 13 residues long. Germline V gene data show CDR1 as MDHEN and CDR2 as SYDVKM. V gene TRBV28 combines with J gene TRBJ1-5, with 7 bases that match TRBD1. Sequenced material: blood. This sequence was found in a man younger than 30 in good health. The CDR3 nucleotides are TGTGCCAGCAGACCGACAGGGAATCAGCCCCAGCATTTT. It encodes CASRPTGNQPQHF.